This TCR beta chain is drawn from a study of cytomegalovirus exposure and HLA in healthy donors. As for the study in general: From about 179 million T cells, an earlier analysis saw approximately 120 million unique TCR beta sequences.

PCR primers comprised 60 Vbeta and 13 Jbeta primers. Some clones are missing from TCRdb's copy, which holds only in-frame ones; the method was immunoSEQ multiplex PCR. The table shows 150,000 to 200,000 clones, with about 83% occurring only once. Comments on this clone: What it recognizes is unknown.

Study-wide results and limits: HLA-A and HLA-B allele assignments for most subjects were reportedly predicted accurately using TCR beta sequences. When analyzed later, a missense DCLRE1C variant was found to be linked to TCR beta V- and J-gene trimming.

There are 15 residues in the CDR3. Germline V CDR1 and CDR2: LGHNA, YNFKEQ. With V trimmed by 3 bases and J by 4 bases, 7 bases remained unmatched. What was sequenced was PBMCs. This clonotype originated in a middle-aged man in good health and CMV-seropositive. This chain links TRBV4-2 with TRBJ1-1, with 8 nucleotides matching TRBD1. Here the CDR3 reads CASSQPGQGGTEAFF. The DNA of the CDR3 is TGTGCCAGCAGCCAGCCTGGACAGGGAGGCACTGAAGCTTTCTTT.